This TCR beta chain was sequenced during a study of blood T cell repertoires in COVID-19 (dated by TCRdb to about 2020). Looking at the study overall: The collaborator samples originated in the United States, Italy and Spain and spanned the acute and convalescent phases of COVID-19. The repertoires were released in a freely available public database meant as a resource for research on the immune response to SARS-CoV-2. The material from the prospective study consisted of cDNA or gDNA derived from T cells, B-cell-depleted T cells, or PBMCs. Sample metadata almost always included a de-identified subject ID, COVID-19 status, age in years and sex. Where available, HLA class I and class II types were taken from metadata supplied by the sample provider and were not determined by assay-based typing. Deeply sampled blood TCRbeta repertoires from subjects exposed to, actively infected with, or recovered from COVID-19 were included in the dataset. The samples were drawn from two sources: the first 160 participants of the ongoing ImmuneRACE study, and fewer than 1,500 subjects contributed by 6 global collaborators.

TCRbeta CDR3 regions were amplified from genomic DNA using the immunoSEQ Assay, a bias-controlled multiplex PCR. The published analysis was carried out like this. The number of nucleated cells in each sample was estimated by amplification of reference gene primers within the assay. To quantify the absolute abundance of each unique TCRbeta CDR3 rearrangement, sequence reads were collapsed and filtered. Productive Simpson clonality was computed per sample as the square root of Simpson's diversity index over productive rearrangements. As stored in TCRdb, this immuneACCESS dataset retains in-frame rearrangements with V and J assigned. A fraction of the clones does not appear; measured against another copy, unresolved V genes explain less than half of the discrepancy, and the remainder lacks a known reason. The V and J calls and the clone size are those of that table, but D and trimming were determined from the DNA. The sample table shows roughly 260,000 clones, and about 89% are seen once. The ten largest clones capture around 9.1% of the sample.

Ends trimmed: V by 7 bases, J by 3 bases; bases unmatched to a gene: 8. The germline V gene sets CDR1 to SNHLY and CDR2 to FYNNEI. Counted from cysteine to phenylalanine, this CDR3 has 15 amino acids. The entry retains the CDR3 DNA only, 45 bases that are in frame from base 1. With regard to this clone: Its cognate antigen has yet to be identified. Nothing much larger sits one base from this clone, and base qualities are not available.

Samples from volunteer blood donors who had recovered from COVID-19 were contributed by a second Seattle source. Whole blood was collected in K2EDTA tubes by collaborating institutions according to the institutions' own protocols. Collaborator samples were shipped for TCRbeta analysis as frozen whole blood, isolated PBMCs, or DNA extracted from either sample type. Overall results and qualifications from the work: The quantity of clinical and demographic metadata differed by source and by participant and was supplied without curation.

Sequencing used peripheral blood. The V and J genes are TRBV2 and TRBJ2-5; the central 10 bases match TRBD2. The source is a middle-aged man who had recovered from COVID-19. In nucleotides, the sequence is TGTGCCAGCACCCTAGCGGGAGTTAATAAAGAGACCCAGTACTTC. Translation gives CASTLAGVNKETQYF.